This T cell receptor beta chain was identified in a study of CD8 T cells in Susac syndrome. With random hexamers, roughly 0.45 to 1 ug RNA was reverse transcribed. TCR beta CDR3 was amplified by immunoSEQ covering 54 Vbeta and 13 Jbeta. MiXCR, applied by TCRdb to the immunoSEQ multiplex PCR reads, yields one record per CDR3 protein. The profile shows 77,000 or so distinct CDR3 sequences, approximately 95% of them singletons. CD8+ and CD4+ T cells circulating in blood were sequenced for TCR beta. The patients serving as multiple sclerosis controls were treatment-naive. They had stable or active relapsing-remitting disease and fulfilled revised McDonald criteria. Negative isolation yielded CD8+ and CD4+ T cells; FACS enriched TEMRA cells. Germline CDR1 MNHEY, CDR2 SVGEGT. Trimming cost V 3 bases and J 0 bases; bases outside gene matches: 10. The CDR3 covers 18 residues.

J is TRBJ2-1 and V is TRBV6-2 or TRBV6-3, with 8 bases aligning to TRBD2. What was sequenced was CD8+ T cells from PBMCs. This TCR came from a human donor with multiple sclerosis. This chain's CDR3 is CASSYNPASGHSYNEQFF. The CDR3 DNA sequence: TGTGCCAGCAGTTATAACCCCGCTAGCGGGCACTCCTACAATGAGCAGTTCTTC.